The clone carrying this T cell receptor (beta chain) was seen more than once but under ten times. As originally analysed: Reference gene primers were amplified, and this amplification served to estimate nucleated cell counts. Repertoires were generated with immunoSEQ multiplex PCR, while TCRdb's copy carries only in-frame clones and drops some. D and trimming come from the DNA, and the V and J calls and clone size come from that table. The sample yields some 130,000 clones, more than 60% seen once. Germline V lookup: CDR1 SEHNR, CDR2 FQNEAQ (reference sequence). The CDR3 covers 12 residues. Trimming took off 0 bases at V and 7 bases at J, with 6 bases between the two ends. The data stem from a study of blood T cell repertoires in COVID-19. Study information: There were acute and convalescent COVID-19 samples, and they came from the United States, Italy and Spain. Sources were T cells, B-cell-depleted T cells, or PBMCs; the material itself was cDNA or gDNA.

The chain links TRBV7-9 to TRBJ1-1; no reliable D call. Sequenced: peripheral blood. The TCR sequence derives from a woman between 65 and 79 years old with acute or convalescent COVID-19. CDR3 in amino acids: CASSLARREAFF. CDR3 coding DNA: TGTGCCAGCAGCTTAGCGAGGCGTGAAGCTTTCTTT.